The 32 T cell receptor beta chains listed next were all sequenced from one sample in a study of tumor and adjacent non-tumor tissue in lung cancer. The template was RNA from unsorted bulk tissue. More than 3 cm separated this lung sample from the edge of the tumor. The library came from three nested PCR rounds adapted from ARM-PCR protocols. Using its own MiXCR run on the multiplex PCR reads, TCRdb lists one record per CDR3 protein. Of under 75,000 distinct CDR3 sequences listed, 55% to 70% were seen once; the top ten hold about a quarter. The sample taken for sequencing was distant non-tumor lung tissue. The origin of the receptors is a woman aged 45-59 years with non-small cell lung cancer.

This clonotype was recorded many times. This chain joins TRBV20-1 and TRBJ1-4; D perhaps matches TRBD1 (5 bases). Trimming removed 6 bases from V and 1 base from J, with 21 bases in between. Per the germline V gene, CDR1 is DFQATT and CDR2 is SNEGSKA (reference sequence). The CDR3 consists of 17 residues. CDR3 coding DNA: TGCAGTGCCGAAGTGGTAGGGGTGGGTTTAACTAATGAAAAACTGTTTTTT. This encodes CSAEVVGVGLTNEKLFF.

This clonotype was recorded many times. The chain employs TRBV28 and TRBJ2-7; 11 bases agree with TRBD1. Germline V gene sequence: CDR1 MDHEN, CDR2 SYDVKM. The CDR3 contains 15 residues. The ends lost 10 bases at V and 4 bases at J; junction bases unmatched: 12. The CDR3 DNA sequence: TGTGCCACCCTGAAACCGGGACAGGGGGAGTACGAGCAGTACTTC. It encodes CATLKPGQGEYEQYF.

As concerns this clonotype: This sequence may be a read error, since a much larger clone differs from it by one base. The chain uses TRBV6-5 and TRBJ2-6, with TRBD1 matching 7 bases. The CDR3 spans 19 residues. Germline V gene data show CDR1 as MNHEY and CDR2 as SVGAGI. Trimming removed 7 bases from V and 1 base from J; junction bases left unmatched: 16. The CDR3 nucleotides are TGTGCCAGCAATCCACGACCCGGGACAGTGGATTCTGGGGCCAACGTCCTGACTTTC. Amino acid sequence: CASNPRPGTVDSGANVLTF.

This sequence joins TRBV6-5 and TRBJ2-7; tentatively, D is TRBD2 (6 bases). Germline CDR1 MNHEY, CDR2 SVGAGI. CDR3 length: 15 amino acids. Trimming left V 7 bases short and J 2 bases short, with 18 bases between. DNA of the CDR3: TGTGCCAGCACTCAGACTAACGGGAGCCCCTACGAGCAGTACTTC. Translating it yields CASTQTNGSPYEQYF.

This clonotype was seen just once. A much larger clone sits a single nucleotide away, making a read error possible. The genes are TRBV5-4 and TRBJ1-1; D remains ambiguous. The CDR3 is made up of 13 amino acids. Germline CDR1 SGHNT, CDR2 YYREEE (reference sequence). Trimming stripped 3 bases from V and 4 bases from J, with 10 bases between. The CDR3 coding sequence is TGTGCCAGCAGCTCGGGCTCGAGCACTGAAGCTTTCTTT. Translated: CASSSGSSTEAFF.

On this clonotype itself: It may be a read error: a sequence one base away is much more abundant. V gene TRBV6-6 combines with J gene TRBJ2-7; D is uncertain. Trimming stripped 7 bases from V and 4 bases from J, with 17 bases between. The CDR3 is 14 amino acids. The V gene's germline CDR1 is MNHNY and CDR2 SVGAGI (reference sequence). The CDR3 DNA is TGTGCCAGCAACCGACATGGGGAAGTATACGAGCAGTACTTC. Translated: CASNRHGEVYEQYF.

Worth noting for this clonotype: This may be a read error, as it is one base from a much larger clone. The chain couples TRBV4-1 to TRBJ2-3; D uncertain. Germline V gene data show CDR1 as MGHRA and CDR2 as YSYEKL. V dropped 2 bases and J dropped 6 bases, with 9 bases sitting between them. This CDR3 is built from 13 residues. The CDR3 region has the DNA TGCGCCAGCAGCCAAATGCACCGGGATACGCAGTATTTT. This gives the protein CASSQMHRDTQYF.

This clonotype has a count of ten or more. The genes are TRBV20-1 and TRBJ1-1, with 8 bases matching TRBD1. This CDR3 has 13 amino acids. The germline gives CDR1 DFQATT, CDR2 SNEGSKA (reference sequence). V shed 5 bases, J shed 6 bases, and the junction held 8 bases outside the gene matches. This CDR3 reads CSAGTGRGPEAFF. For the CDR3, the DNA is TGCAGTGCTGGGACAGGTAGAGGTCCTGAAGCTTTCTTT.

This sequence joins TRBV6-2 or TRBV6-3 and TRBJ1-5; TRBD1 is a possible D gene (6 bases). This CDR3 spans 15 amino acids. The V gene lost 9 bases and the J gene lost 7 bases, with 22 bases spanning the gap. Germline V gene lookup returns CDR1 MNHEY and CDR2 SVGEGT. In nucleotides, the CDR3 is TGTGCCAGGAGCCCAACCCGGCGTACAGGGCAGCCCCAGCATTTT. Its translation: CARSPTRRTGQPQHF.

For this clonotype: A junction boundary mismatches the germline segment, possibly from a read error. CDR3 in amino acids: CPSNSLSSGANVLTF. DNA for the CDR3: TGTCCCAGCAACTCGTTAAGCTCTGGGGCCAACGTCCTGACTTTC. The chain links TRBV11-2 to TRBJ2-6, with D uncertain. CDR1 and CDR2 (germline): SGHAT, FQNNGV. CDR3 length: 15 amino acids.

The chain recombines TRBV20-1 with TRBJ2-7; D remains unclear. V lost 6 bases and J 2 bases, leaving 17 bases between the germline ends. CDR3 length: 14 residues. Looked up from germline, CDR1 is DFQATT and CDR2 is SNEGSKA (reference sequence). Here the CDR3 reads CSADTLRGAYEQYF. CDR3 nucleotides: TGCAGTGCGGATACTCTACGTGGGGCCTACGAGCAGTACTTC.

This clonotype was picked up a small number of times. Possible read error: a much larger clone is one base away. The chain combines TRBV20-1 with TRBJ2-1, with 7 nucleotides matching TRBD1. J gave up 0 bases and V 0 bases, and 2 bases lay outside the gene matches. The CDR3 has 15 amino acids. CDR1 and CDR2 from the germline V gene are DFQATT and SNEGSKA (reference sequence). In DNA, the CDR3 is TGCAGTGCTAGAGACTACAGGGGCTCCTACAATGAGCAGTTCTTC. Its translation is CSARDYRGSYNEQFF.

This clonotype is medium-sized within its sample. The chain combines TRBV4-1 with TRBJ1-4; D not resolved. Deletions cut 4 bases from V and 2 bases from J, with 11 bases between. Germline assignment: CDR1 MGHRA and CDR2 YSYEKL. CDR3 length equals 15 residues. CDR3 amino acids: CASSRQSPTNEKLFF. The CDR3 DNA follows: TGCGCCAGCAGCCGTCAGTCACCGACTAATGAAAAACTGTTTTTT.

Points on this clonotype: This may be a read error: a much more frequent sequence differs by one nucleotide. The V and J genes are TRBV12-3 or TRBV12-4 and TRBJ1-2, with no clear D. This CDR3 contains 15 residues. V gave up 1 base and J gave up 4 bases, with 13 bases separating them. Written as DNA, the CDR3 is TGTGCCAGCAGTTTAGGATACAACGGAGGCTATGGCTACACCTTC. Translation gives CASSLGYNGGYGYTF.

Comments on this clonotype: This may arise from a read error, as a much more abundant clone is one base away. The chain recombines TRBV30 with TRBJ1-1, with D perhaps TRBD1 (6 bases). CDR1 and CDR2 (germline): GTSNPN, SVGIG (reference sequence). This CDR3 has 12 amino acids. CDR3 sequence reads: CTWRGGNTEAFF. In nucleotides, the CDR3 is TGTACCTGGAGGGGGGGGAACACTGAAGCTTTCTTT.

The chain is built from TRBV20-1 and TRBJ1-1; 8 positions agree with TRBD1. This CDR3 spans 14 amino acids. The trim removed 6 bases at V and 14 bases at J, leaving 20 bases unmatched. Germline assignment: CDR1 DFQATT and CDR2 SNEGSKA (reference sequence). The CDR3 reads CSATSGTGRSNAFF. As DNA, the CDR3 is TGCAGTGCCACGTCCGGGACAGGTCGTAGTAATGCCTTCTTT.

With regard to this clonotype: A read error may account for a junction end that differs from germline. CDR3 sequence: CVSSFDGGLNYGYTF. The CDR3 nucleotides read TGTGTCAGCAGTTTCGACGGGGGACTTAACTATGGCTACACCTTC. The rearrangement links TRBV12-3 or TRBV12-4 to TRBJ1-2; D perhaps matches TRBD1 (5 bases). The CDR3 sequence is 15 residues long.

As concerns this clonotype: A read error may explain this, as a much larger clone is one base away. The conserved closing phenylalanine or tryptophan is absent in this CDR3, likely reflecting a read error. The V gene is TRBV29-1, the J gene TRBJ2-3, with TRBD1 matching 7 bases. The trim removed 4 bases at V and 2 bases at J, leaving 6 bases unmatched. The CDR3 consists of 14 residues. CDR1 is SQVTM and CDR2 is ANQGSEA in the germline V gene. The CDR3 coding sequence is TGCAGCGTTGTGGGACAGAGGAACACAGATACGCAGTATTCT. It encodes CSVVGQRNTDTQYS.

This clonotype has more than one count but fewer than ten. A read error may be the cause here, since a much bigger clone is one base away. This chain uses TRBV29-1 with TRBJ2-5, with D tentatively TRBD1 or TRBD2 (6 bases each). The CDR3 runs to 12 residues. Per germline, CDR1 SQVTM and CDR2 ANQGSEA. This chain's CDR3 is CGVGGGYETQYF. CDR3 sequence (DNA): TGCGGCGTTGGAGGGGGGTACGAGACCCAGTACTTC.

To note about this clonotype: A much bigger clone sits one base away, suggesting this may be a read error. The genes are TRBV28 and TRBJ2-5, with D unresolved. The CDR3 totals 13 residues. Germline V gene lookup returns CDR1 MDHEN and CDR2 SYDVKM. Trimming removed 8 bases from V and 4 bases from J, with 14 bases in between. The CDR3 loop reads CASSVSRVETQYF. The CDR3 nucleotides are TGTGCCAGCTCCGTCTCAAGGGTAGAGACCCAGTACTTC.

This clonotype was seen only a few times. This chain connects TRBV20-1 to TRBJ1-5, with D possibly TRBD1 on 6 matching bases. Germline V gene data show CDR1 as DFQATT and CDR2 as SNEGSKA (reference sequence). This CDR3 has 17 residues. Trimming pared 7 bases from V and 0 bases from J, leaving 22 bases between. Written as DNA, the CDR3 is TGCAGTGATAGGAGGGCTACAGGGCCCTATAGCAATCAGCCCCAGCATTTT. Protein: CSDRRATGPYSNQPQHF.

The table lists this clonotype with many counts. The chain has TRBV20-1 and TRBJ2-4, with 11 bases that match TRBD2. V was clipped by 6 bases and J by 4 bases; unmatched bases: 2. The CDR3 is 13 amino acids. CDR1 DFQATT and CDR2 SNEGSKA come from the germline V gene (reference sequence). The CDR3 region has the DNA TGCAGTGCAGTAGCGGGGGGGAAAAACATTCAGTACTTC. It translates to CSAVAGGKNIQYF.

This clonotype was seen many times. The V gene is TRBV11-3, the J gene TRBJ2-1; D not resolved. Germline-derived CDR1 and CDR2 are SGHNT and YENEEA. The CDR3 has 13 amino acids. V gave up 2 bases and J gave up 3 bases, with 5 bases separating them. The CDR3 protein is CASSLNSYNEQFF. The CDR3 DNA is TGTGCCAGCAGCTTAAACAGCTACAATGAGCAGTTCTTC.

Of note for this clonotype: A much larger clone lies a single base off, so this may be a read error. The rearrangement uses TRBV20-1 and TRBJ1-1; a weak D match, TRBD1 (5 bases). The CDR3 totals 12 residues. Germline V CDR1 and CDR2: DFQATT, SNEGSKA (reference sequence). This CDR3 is CSARSGNIEAFF. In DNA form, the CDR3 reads TGCAGTGCTAGGTCAGGGAACATTGAAGCTTTCTTT.

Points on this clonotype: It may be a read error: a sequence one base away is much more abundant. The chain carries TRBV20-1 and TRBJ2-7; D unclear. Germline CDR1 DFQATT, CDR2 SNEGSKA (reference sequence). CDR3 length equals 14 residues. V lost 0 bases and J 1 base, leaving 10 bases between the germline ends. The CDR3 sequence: CSARDLGKSYEQYF. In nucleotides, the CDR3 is TGCAGTGCTAGAGATTTAGGTAAGTCCTACGAGCAGTACTTC.

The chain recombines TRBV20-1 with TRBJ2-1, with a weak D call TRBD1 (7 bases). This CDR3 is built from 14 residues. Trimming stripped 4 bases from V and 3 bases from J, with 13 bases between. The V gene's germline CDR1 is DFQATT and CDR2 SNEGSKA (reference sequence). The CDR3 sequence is CSAIGQDYYNEQFF. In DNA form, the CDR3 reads TGCAGTGCTATCGGACAGGACTACTACAATGAGCAGTTCTTC.

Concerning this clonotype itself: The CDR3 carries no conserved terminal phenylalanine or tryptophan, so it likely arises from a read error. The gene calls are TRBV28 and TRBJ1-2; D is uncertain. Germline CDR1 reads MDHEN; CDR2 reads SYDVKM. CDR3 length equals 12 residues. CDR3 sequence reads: CASTGPLGGYTS. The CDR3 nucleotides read TGTGCATCAACCGGGCCCCTAGGGGGCTACACCTCC.

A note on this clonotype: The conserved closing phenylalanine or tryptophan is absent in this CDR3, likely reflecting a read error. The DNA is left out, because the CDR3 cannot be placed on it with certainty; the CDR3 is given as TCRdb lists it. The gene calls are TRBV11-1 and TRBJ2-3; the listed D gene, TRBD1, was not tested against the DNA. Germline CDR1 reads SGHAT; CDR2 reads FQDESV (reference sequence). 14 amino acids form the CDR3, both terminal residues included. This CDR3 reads CASNIATGADMQYL.

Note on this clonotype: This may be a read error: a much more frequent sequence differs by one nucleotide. The CDR3 bases are TGTGCCTGCAGTTTAGAAGGGACAGGGATTGGAAACACCATATATTTT. It translates to CACSLEGTGIGNTIYF. The chain combines TRBV12-3 or TRBV12-4 with TRBJ1-3, with TRBD1 identical over 9 bases. The length of the CDR3 is 16 residues.

The CDR3 region has the DNA TGTGCCAGCAGCAAAGGATGGGACCAGTCCCAGCATTTT. This codes for CASSKGWDQSQHF. V usage is TRBV12-3 or TRBV12-4 and J usage is TRBJ1-5; the D gene is possibly TRBD1 (5 bases). Trimming removed 6 bases from V and 11 bases from J, with 17 bases in between. This CDR3 has 13 amino acids.

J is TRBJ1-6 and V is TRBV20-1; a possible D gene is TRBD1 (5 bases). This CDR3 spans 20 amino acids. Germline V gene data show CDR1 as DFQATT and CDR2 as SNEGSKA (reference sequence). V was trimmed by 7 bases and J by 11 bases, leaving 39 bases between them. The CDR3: CSVRRIGVVSRAEQGPPLHF. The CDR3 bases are TGCAGTGTTCGACGGATTGGGGTCGTGTCTCGGGCGGAGCAGGGACCACCCCTCCACTTT.

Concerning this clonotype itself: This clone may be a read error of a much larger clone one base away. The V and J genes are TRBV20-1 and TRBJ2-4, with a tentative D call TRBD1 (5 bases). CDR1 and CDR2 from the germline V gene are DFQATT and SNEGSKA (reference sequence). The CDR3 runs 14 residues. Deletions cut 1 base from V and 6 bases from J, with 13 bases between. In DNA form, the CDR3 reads TGCAGTGCTAGAGCCCGGTGCAGGGTAAACATTCAGTACTTC. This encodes CSARARCRVNIQYF.